This T cell receptor beta chain was sequenced during a study of blood T cell repertoires in COVID-19. As for the study in general: From the United States, Italy and Spain came samples of acute and convalescent COVID-19. The cDNA or gDNA used as material had been derived from T cells, B-cell-depleted T cells, or PBMCs.

Germline lookup yields CDR1 MNHEY and CDR2 SVGAGI. V dropped 6 bases and J dropped 2 bases, with 17 bases sitting between them. This CDR3 has 15 residues. Only in-frame clones appear in the TCRdb table, and some are missing; sequencing was by immunoSEQ multiplex PCR. This table holds about 210,000 clones, 80% to 90% found once. Recruits, aged roughly 18 to 100 years, lived in 24 US areas. Researchers sorted participants into cohorts using their self-reported clinical history. Sequencing used PBMCs or T cells enriched from blood (not recorded which). The chain recombines TRBV6-5 with TRBJ2-7; D is perhaps TRBD2 (5 bases). The sequence was collected from a young woman who had been exposed to COVID-19. CDR3 sequence (DNA): TGTGCCAGCAGAGCCGGGGTAGGCTTGGCCTACGAGCAGTACTTC. It encodes CASRAGVGLAYEQYF.